This T cell receptor beta chain stems from a study of blood T cell repertoires in COVID-19. Study as a whole: COVID-19 samples collected from the United States, Italy and Spain covered acute and convalescent phases. The cDNA or gDNA used as material had been derived from T cells, B-cell-depleted T cells, or PBMCs.

Per the original data handling: Nucleated cell number was recorded as an estimate derived from reference gene primer amplification. Data came from immunoSEQ multiplex PCR; TCRdb stores just in-frame clones and leaves some out. D and trimming were read from the DNA, whereas the V and J calls and clone size are those reported in that table. The repertoire has 100,000 to 150,000 clones, 65% to 90% of them found once; the top ten carry 6.6%. The V gene's germline CDR1 is SGHDT and CDR2 YYEEEE. The CDR3 has 14 residues. Trimming removed 4 bases from V and 5 bases from J, with 15 bases in between. The sequencing sample was made of peripheral blood. This receptor was taken from an elderly man with active or convalescent COVID-19. V and J are TRBV5-6 and TRBJ1-2, with D hard to call. CDR3 region: CASSPGGRSYGYTF. CDR3 in DNA: TGTGCCAGCAGCCCTGGTGGGAGGTCTTATGGCTACACCTTC. The entire variable domain, with the rest obtained from reference TRBV5-6 and TRBJ1-2, is as follows: DAGVTQSPTHLIKTRGQQVTLRCSPKSGHDTVSWYQQALGQGPQFIFQYYEEEERQRGNFPDRFSGHQFPNYSSELNVNALLLGDSALYLCASSPGGRSYGYTFGSGTRLTVV.